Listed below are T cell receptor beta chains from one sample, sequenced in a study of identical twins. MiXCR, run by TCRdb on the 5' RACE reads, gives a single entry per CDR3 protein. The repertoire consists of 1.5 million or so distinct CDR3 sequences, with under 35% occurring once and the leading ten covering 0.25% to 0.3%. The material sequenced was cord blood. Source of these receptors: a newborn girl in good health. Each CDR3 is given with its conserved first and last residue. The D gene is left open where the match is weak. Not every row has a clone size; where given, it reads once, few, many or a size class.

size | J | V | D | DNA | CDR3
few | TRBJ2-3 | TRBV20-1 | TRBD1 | TGCAGTGCTAGACCCCGGGACAGGGGTAGGGATACGCAGTATTTT | CSARPRDRGRDTQYF
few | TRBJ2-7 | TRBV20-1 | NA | TGCAGTGCCAAGTGGAGAGACAGGCCCTCCTACGAGCAGTACTTC | CSAKWRDRPSYEQYF
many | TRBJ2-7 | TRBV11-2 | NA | TGTGCCAGCAGCTTAGCCTTCTCCTACGAGCAGTACTTC | CASSLAFSYEQYF
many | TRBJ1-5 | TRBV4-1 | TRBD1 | TGTGCCAGCTCACAAGGGACAGCTAGCAATCAGCCCCAGCATTTT | CASSQGTASNQPQHF
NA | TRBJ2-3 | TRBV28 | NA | TGTGCCAGCAGTTTGCGACGGAACCCATCTCAAGCAGATACGCAGTATTTT | CASSLRRNPSQADTQYF
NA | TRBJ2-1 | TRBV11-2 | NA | TGTGCCAGCAGCTTAGTAGGACCAACCCAATACAATGAGCAGTTCTTC | CASSLVGPTQYNEQFF
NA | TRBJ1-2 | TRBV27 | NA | TGTGCCAGCAGCTGGCAGGGGAGCTATGGCTACACCTTC | CASSWQGSYGYTF
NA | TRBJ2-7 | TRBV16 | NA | TGTGCCAGCAGCCAATGGCAGGGTAGCTCCTACGAGCAGTACTTC | CASSQWQGSSYEQYF
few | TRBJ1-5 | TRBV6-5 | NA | TGTGCCAGCAGTTACTTCAGGGATAGCAATCAGCCCCAGCATTTT | CASSYFRDSNQPQHF
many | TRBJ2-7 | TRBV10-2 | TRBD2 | TGCGCCAGCAGTGAGTCGATCGGACTAGGAATTTACGAGCAGTACTTC | CASSESIGLGIYEQYF
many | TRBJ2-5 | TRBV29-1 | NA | TGCAGCGCACGAACCGAAGGGGCTGCGATTTACCTAGAGACCCAGTACTTC | CSARTEGAAIYLETQYF
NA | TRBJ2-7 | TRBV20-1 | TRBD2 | TGCAGTGCGATTTCCCCTAGCGGGAGGCCGGATGAGCAGTACTTC | CSAISPSGRPDEQYF
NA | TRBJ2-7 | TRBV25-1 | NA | TGTGCCAGCAGTGAAACCCGGACTACACACTCCTACGAGCAGTACTTC | CASSETRTTHSYEQYF
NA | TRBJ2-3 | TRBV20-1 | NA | TGCAGTGCTAGAGCCGAGGACGGTGCGGATACGCAGTATTTT | CSARAEDGADTQYF
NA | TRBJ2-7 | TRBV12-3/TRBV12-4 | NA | TGTGCCAGCAGTCCATGGACGGCCAGGTCCTACGAGCAGTACTTC | CASSPWTARSYEQYF
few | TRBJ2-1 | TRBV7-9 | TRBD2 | TGTGCCAGCCATCCACGGACTAGCTCCTACAATGAGCAGTTCTTC | CASHPRTSSYNEQFF